The 20 T cell receptor beta chains below all came from one sample that was sequenced in a study of CD4 T cells in relation to SARS-CoV-2 and coronaviruses. The data were produced by immunoSEQ multiplex PCR, yet TCRdb's version contains in-frame clones alone and is incomplete. Found here are roughly 18,000 clones, more than 75% of them singletons; the top ten hold roughly 30%. These receptors' targets are unknown. CD4+ T cells from unexposed donors were obtained before the COVID-19 pandemic (2011-2018). The cells were cultured for over eight days before CD4+ T cells were isolated. Sequenced input: CD4+ T cells from PBMCs, cultured in vitro. These receptors originate from a human donor in good health.

The rearrangement links TRBV29-1 to TRBJ1-1; perhaps TRBD1 as D (6 bases). V lost 6 bases, J lost 2 bases, and 16 bases lay in between. Germline lookup yields CDR1 SQVTM and CDR2 ANQGSEA. The CDR3 spans 14 residues. The chain's CDR3 is CSVNTGTLNTEAFF. CDR3 coding DNA: TGCAGCGTGAACACCGGGACACTAAACACTGAAGCTTTCTTT.

J is TRBJ2-1 and V is TRBV10-2; TRBD1 is a possible D gene (6 bases). Trimming removed 10 bases at V and 4 bases at J, with 14 bases between. Germline V gene data show CDR1 as WSHSY and CDR2 as SAAADI. The length of the CDR3 is 13 residues. The CDR3 sequence is CATSQGNYNEQFF. CDR3 in DNA: TGCGCCACTTCGCAGGGGAATTACAATGAGCAGTTCTTC.

The V call is TRBV30, the J call TRBJ1-4; D is possibly TRBD1 (6 bases). Germline CDR1 GTSNPN, CDR2 SVGIG (reference sequence). The CDR3 runs 14 residues. The V and J ends lost 3 bases and 7 bases respectively, with 15 bases between them. CDR3 loop: CAWRVGGNREKLFF. CDR3 DNA sequence: TGTGCCTGGAGGGTGGGGGGCAATCGTGAAAAACTGTTTTTT.

The chain carries TRBV19 and TRBJ1-1; TRBD1 might be the D (5 bases). CDR3 length: 15 residues. V dropped 4 bases and J dropped 0 bases, with 12 bases sitting between them. Germline CDR1 LNHDA, CDR2 SQIVND (reference sequence). CDR3 residues: CASSNGGSVNTEAFF. For the CDR3, the DNA is TGTGCCAGTAGTAACGGGGGATCGGTGAACACTGAAGCTTTCTTT.

The rearrangement joins TRBV6-5 to TRBJ1-2, with D hard to call. The length of the CDR3 is 12 residues. Trimming removed 10 bases from V and 4 bases from J, with 13 bases in between. Germline-derived CDR1 and CDR2 are MNHEY and SVGAGI. The DNA for the CDR3 is TGTGCCACCTTCATAAACTTCTATGGCTACACCTTC. Its translation is CATFINFYGYTF.

The gene calls are TRBV4-1 and TRBJ1-2, with 9 bases aligning to TRBD1. Losses at the gene ends were 0 bases for V and 6 bases for J; bases not matched to a gene: 8. Germline V gene sequence: CDR1 MGHRA, CDR2 YSYEKL. The CDR3 has 16 amino acids. CDR3 nucleotides: TGCGCCAGCAGCCAAGATCCTGGACAGGGGTTTAATGGCTACACCTTC. Encoded protein: CASSQDPGQGFNGYTF.

The chain links TRBV7-2 to TRBJ2-5; TRBD1 is a possible D gene (5 bases). The CDR3 runs 14 residues. Trimming shortened V by 4 bases and J by 5 bases, and 14 bases separated the two germline ends. From germline, CDR1 is SGHTA and CDR2 FQGNSA. The CDR3: CASSSGFGFETQYF. The DNA for the CDR3 is TGTGCCAGCAGCTCAGGGTTTGGGTTCGAGACCCAGTACTTC.

V and J are TRBV10-3 and TRBJ1-3; D gene uncertain. The V end lost 6 bases, the J end lost 0 bases, and 6 bases lay between the germline ends. The CDR3 runs to 13 residues. The V gene's germline CDR1 is ENHRY and CDR2 SYGVKD. The CDR3 here is CAIRESSGNTIYF. The CDR3 DNA follows: TGTGCCATCAGGGAGAGCTCTGGAAACACCATATATTTT.

This chain uses TRBV6-6 with TRBJ1-5, with D uncertain. The CDR3 extends over 14 amino acids. Per germline, CDR1 MNHNY and CDR2 SVGAGI (reference sequence). Trimming pared 6 bases from V and 5 bases from J, leaving 14 bases between. The CDR3 loop is CASSYTQQDQPQHF. CDR3 bases: TGTGCCAGCAGCTATACTCAGCAAGATCAGCCCCAGCATTTT.

This chain connects TRBV7-3 to TRBJ2-3, with TRBD2 matching 14 bases. Germline V gene lookup returns CDR1 SGHTA and CDR2 FQGTGA. This CDR3 region has 16 residues. V was clipped by 1 base and J by 5 bases; unmatched bases: 2. In DNA, the CDR3 is TGTGCCAGCAGCTTAAGAGGGACTAGCGGGAGAGATACGCAGTATTTT. The encoded protein is CASSLRGTSGRDTQYF.

The genes are TRBV4-3 and TRBJ1-4; TRBD1 is a possible D gene (5 bases). This CDR3 is 16 amino acids long. Looked up from germline, CDR1 is LGHNA and CDR2 is YSLEER. Trimming removed 0 bases at V and 6 bases at J, with 14 bases between. The CDR3 reads CASSQDLEGQDEKLFF. The CDR3 region has the DNA TGCGCCAGCAGCCAAGATCTCGAGGGGCAGGATGAAAAACTGTTTTTT.

V usage is TRBV7-8 and J usage is TRBJ1-3; D perhaps matches TRBD1 (6 bases). Germline CDR1 SGHVS, CDR2 FQNEAQ. This CDR3 is built from 16 residues. Trimming took 2 bases from V and 0 from J, leaving 11 bases between them. CDR3 sequence (DNA): TGTGCCAGCAGCTTAAACAGGGAAAGCTCTGGAAACACCATATATTTT. Translation gives CASSLNRESSGNTIYF.

The chain recombines TRBV18 with TRBJ2-7; D gene uncertain. The germline V gene encodes CDR1 KGHSH and CDR2 LQKENI. Trimming shortened V by 1 base and J by 1 base, and 8 bases separated the two germline ends. This CDR3 has 14 amino acids. CDR3 nucleotides: TGTGCCAGCTCACCACAGGGTCAGTCCTACGAGCAGTACTTC. Translating gives CASSPQGQSYEQYF.

The rearrangement uses TRBV10-3 and TRBJ1-4; 10 positions match TRBD1. Germline CDR1 and CDR2: ENHRY and SYGVKD. This CDR3 is built from 16 residues. V lost 2 bases, J lost 8 bases, and 8 bases stayed unmatched. The CDR3 is CAISEPTGGLKEKLFF. DNA of the CDR3: TGTGCCATCAGTGAGCCGACAGGGGGCTTAAAGGAAAAACTGTTTTTT.

The rearrangement links TRBV6-5 to TRBJ1-6; 9 positions agree with TRBD1. CDR1 MNHEY and CDR2 SVGAGI come from the germline V gene. CDR3 length: 14 residues. With V trimmed by 4 bases and J by 7 bases, 2 bases remained unmatched. In DNA form, the CDR3 reads TGTGCCAGCAGTTTCGGGACAGGGAATTCACCCCTCCACTTT. Protein sequence: CASSFGTGNSPLHF.

The CDR3 DNA reads TGTGCCAGCAGAGGACAAAACTCTGGAAACACCATATATTTT. Residues: CASRGQNSGNTIYF. The J gene is TRBJ1-3, the V gene TRBV6-5, with TRBD1 as a possible D gene (5 bases). Trimming took off 6 bases at V and 0 bases at J, with 9 bases between the two ends. Germline values: CDR1 MNHEY, CDR2 SVGAGI. The CDR3 is 14 residues long.

The chain employs TRBV30 and TRBJ1-4, with 7 bases identical to TRBD1. CDR1 and CDR2 (germline): GTSNPN, SVGIG (reference sequence). J was trimmed by 7 bases and V by 2 bases; bases with no gene match: 7. The CDR3 extends over 14 amino acids. The CDR3 protein is CAWSRRQGGEKLFF. The CDR3 DNA sequence: TGTGCCTGGAGTAGGAGACAGGGAGGTGAAAAACTGTTTTTT.

This clone was observed a handful of times. This chain links TRBV28 with TRBJ2-2, with D perhaps TRBD1 (6 bases). This CDR3 spans 14 amino acids. Germline V gene sequence: CDR1 MDHEN, CDR2 SYDVKM. With 2 bases removed from V and 3 bases from J, the gap between germline ends came to 7 bases. CDR3 nucleotides: TGTGCCAGCAGTTTAGGACAGTACACCGGGGAGCTGTTTTTT. It specifies CASSLGQYTGELFF.

V gene TRBV5-1 combines with J gene TRBJ2-2; 11 positions agree with TRBD2. Germline lookup yields CDR1 SGHRS and CDR2 YFSETQ. Trimming at V came to 0 bases and at J to 1 base, leaving 2 bases not matched to a gene. This CDR3 spans 17 amino acids. Written as DNA, the CDR3 is TGCGCCAGCAGCTTGGGCCTAGCGGGGGGGAACACCGGGGAGCTGTTTTTT. The encoded protein is CASSLGLAGGNTGELFF.

The chain carries TRBV29-1 and TRBJ2-3; no reliable D call. The CDR3 sequence is 14 residues long. CDR1 SQVTM and CDR2 ANQGSEA come from the germline V gene. V lost 1 base and J 5 bases, leaving 13 bases between the germline ends. This CDR3 is CSVEALRNGDTQYF. For the CDR3, the DNA is TGCAGCGTTGAAGCTCTTCGAAACGGAGATACGCAGTATTTT.